Listed below are T cell receptor beta chains from one sample, sequenced in a study of a mutant IDH1 vaccine in newly diagnosed glioma. TCRdb keeps only in-frame clones here, not all; method: immunoSEQ multiplex PCR. In the table there are around 82,000 clones, almost 85% of which are singletons. The source was PBMCs, collected from a glioma patient treated with radiotherapy, temozolomide or both. The source is a man aged 35 to 55 with glioma. Some clones in this sample may be carry-over from other donors' samples. Each CDR3 is given with its conserved first and last residue. The order of the fields is CDR3 protein, CDR3 DNA, J gene, D gene, CDR3 length, V gene, clone size. A D gene is named only where the DNA matches it firmly. Clone size appears in some rows only: once, few, many, or a class for an expanded clone.

CDR3aa: CASSPGGVLSYEQYF
CDR3nt: TGCGCCAGCAGCCCTGGGGGGGTATTATCCTACGAGCAGTACTTC
j_gene: TRBJ2-7
d_gene: TRBD2
len: 15
v_gene: TRBV5-1
abundance: NA

CDR3aa: CASSERGGRWTEAFF
CDR3nt: TGTGCCAGCAGTGAAAGGGGGGGCCGTTGGACTGAAGCTTTCTTT
j_gene: TRBJ1-1
d_gene: NA
len: 15
v_gene: TRBV6-1
abundance: NA

CDR3aa: CASSEAPTGGGETQYF
CDR3nt: TGTGCCAGCAGTGAAGCGCCCACAGGGGGCGGAGAGACCCAGTACTTC
j_gene: TRBJ2-5
d_gene: TRBD1
len: 16
v_gene: TRBV2
abundance: once

CDR3aa: CASTLRRGRLNTEAFF
CDR3nt: TGTGCCAGCACCCTACGTAGGGGAAGGCTGAACACTGAAGCTTTCTTT
j_gene: TRBJ1-1
d_gene: NA
len: 16
v_gene: TRBV2
abundance: NA

CDR3aa: CASSGQGKGETEAFF
CDR3nt: TGTGCCAGCAGTGGACAGGGAAAAGGAGAAACTGAAGCTTTCTTT
j_gene: TRBJ1-1
d_gene: TRBD1
len: 15
v_gene: TRBV6-6
abundance: NA

CDR3aa: CASSFRDRANEKLFF
CDR3nt: TGTGCCAGCAGCTTCCGGGACCGAGCTAATGAAAAACTGTTTTTT
j_gene: TRBJ1-4
d_gene: NA
len: 15
v_gene: TRBV5-6
abundance: few

CDR3aa: CAWTQDRGNTEAFF
CDR3nt: TGTGCCTGGACTCAGGACAGGGGGAACACTGAAGCTTTCTTT
j_gene: TRBJ1-1
d_gene: TRBD1
len: 14
v_gene: TRBV30
abundance: NA

CDR3aa: CASSRNRDSNQPQHF
CDR3nt: TGCGCCAGCAGCCGGAACCGGGACAGCAATCAGCCCCAGCATTTT
j_gene: TRBJ1-5
d_gene: NA
len: 15
v_gene: TRBV4-1
abundance: many

CDR3aa: CASSWIDSTGSLEAFF
CDR3nt: TGCGCCAGCAGCTGGATCGACTCGACGGGGTCTCTCGAAGCTTTCTTT
j_gene: TRBJ1-1
d_gene: NA
len: 16
v_gene: TRBV5-1
abundance: NA

CDR3aa: CASSPTGSGMNTEAFF
CDR3nt: TGTGCCAGCTCACCAACAGGGTCGGGAATGAACACTGAAGCTTTCTTT
j_gene: TRBJ1-1
d_gene: NA
len: 16
v_gene: TRBV18
abundance: NA

CDR3aa: CASSPRGTNYGYTF
CDR3nt: TGTGCCAGCAGTCCTCGGGGTACTAACTATGGCTACACCTTC
j_gene: TRBJ1-2
d_gene: NA
len: 14
v_gene: TRBV6-5
abundance: NA

CDR3aa: CAISESSRGSYEQYF
CDR3nt: TGTGCCATCAGTGAGTCTTCTCGCGGGTCCTACGAGCAGTACTTC
j_gene: TRBJ2-7
d_gene: NA
len: 15
v_gene: TRBV10-3
abundance: NA

CDR3aa: CSVGLGGGTEKLFF
CDR3nt: TGCAGCGTAGGCCTGGGGGGGGGAACTGAAAAACTGTTTTTT
j_gene: TRBJ1-4
d_gene: NA
len: 14
v_gene: TRBV29-1
abundance: NA

CDR3aa: CASSSWTSGGAFHNEQFF
CDR3nt: TGTGCCAGCAGCTCCTGGACTAGCGGGGGGGCCTTCCACAATGAGCAGTTCTTC
j_gene: TRBJ2-1
d_gene: TRBD2
len: 18
v_gene: TRBV7-6
abundance: NA

CDR3aa: CASSYGGVNTEAFF
CDR3nt: TGTGCCAGCAGTTACGGGGGGGTGAACACTGAAGCTTTCTTT
j_gene: TRBJ1-1
d_gene: NA
len: 14
v_gene: TRBV6-6
abundance: NA

CDR3aa: CASSTGRPNYGYTF
CDR3nt: TGTGCCAGCAGCACCGGTAGGCCTAACTATGGCTACACCTTC
j_gene: TRBJ1-2
d_gene: NA
len: 14
v_gene: TRBV6-5
abundance: NA

CDR3aa: CAWSSGTGGRYSNQPQHF
CDR3nt: TGTGCCTGGAGTTCCGGGACAGGGGGCCGTTATAGCAATCAGCCCCAGCATTTT
j_gene: TRBJ1-5
d_gene: TRBD1
len: 18
v_gene: TRBV30
abundance: NA

CDR3aa: CASSLARTNTGELFF
CDR3nt: TGTGCCAGCAGCTTAGCGCGAACGAACACCGGGGAGCTGTTTTTT
j_gene: TRBJ2-2
d_gene: NA
len: 15
v_gene: TRBV7-9
abundance: NA

CDR3aa: CASSYSQGEGGYTF
CDR3nt: TGTGCCAGCAGTTACAGTCAGGGGGAGGGTGGCTACACCTTC
j_gene: TRBJ1-2
d_gene: TRBD1
len: 14
v_gene: TRBV6-6
abundance: NA

CDR3aa: CATLGLSNEQFF
CDR3nt: TGTGCCACCCTCGGACTGTCCAATGAGCAGTTCTTC
j_gene: TRBJ2-1
d_gene: NA
len: 12
v_gene: TRBV6-5
abundance: NA